The next 21 T cell receptor beta chains were all read from a single sample in a study of T cells after yellow fever vaccination. TCRdb used MiXCR to reprocess the 5' RACE reads, holding one entry per CDR3 protein. The table shows 300,000 to 400,000 distinct CDR3 sequences, with more than 8.5% occurring only once. The source was PBMCs, collected on the day of the first yellow fever vaccination. All receptors derive from a young man who received the YFV17D yellow fever vaccine.

The rearrangement links TRBV11-3 to TRBJ2-5; D may correspond to TRBD1 or TRBD2 (6 bases each). Germline CDR1 SGHNT, CDR2 YENEEA. V lost 5 bases and J 7 bases, leaving 14 bases between the germline ends. This CDR3 spans 13 amino acids. The CDR3 here is CASSPTKGGTQYF. CDR3 nucleotides: TGTGCCAGCAGCCCAACCAAGGGGGGGACCCAGTACTTC.

This clonotype was observed a handful of times. This rearrangement joins TRBV18 to TRBJ2-1, with 7 bases aligning to TRBD1. V lost 4 bases and J lost 7; bases outside the gene matches: 4. The V gene's germline CDR1 is KGHSH and CDR2 LQKENI. The CDR3 contains 13 residues. The CDR3 nucleotides read TGTGCCAGCTCACAGGGGGCGCGTAATGAGCAGTTCTTC. This sequence encodes CASSQGARNEQFF.

The chain recombines TRBV20-1 with TRBJ1-5, with D hard to call. The V gene's germline CDR1 is DFQATT and CDR2 SNEGSKA (reference sequence). The CDR3 length is 16 residues. V dropped 2 bases and J dropped 2 bases, with 16 bases sitting between them. The CDR3 reads CSARPRTRSGNQPQHF. CDR3 DNA sequence: TGCAGTGCTAGACCTCGGACCCGTTCGGGCAATCAGCCCCAGCATTTT.

This clonotype was seen ten or more times. This chain joins TRBV19 and TRBJ1-4; 9 nucleotides line up with TRBD1. J lost 8 bases, V lost 4 bases, and 8 bases had no gene match. The CDR3 is made up of 15 amino acids. CDR1 and CDR2 (germline): LNHDA, SQIVND (reference sequence). The CDR3, as DNA: TGTGCCAGTAGTAATCGGGACAGGGTACGAGAAAAACTGTTTTTT. It yields the protein CASSNRDRVREKLFF.

This chain joins TRBV7-2 and TRBJ1-1; TRBD1 aligns across 8 bases. The CDR3 contains 14 residues. Germline CDR1 and CDR2: SGHTA and FQGNSA. Unmatched junction bases numbered 10, after V lost 3 bases and J lost 10 bases. The CDR3 DNA reads as TGTGCCAGCAGCTTCTTGGACAGGGTGGTTGGAGCTTTCTTT. This sequence encodes CASSFLDRVVGAFF.

This clonotype was seen at least ten times. The rearrangement joins TRBV24-1 to TRBJ1-2, with 10 bases aligning to TRBD1. V shed 9 bases, J shed 4 bases, and the junction held 25 bases outside the gene matches. The germline V gene encodes CDR1 KGHDR and CDR2 SFDVKD. This CDR3 comprises 20 residues. CDR3 nucleotides: TGTGCCACCGGCCCCCGTCGCAACCTATGGGACAGGGGATCCCCCTATGGCTACACCTTC. Amino acids: CATGPRRNLWDRGSPYGYTF.

In DNA, the CDR3 is TGCAGTGCTAGAGAGGGGGCTTTCAATTCGGAGACCCAGTACTTC. Protein product: CSAREGAFNSETQYF. This chain uses TRBV20-1 with TRBJ2-5, with D maybe TRBD1 (6 bases). This CDR3 is 15 amino acids long. Trimming pared 0 bases from V and 5 bases from J, leaving 16 bases between. Germline lookup yields CDR1 DFQATT and CDR2 SNEGSKA (reference sequence).

A few counts support this clonotype. The chain couples TRBV14 to TRBJ2-1; 14 bases agree with TRBD2. The CDR3 totals 19 residues. The junction had 8 bases not matched to a gene; V was cut back by 4 bases and J by 0 bases. Germline V lookup: CDR1 SGHDN, CDR2 FVKESK. This chain's CDR3 is CASSPRGLAGVGSYNEQFF. DNA of the CDR3: TGTGCCAGCAGCCCGAGGGGACTAGCGGGGGTCGGCTCCTACAATGAGCAGTTCTTC.

J is TRBJ2-7 and V is TRBV18, with a weak D call TRBD1 (6 bases). Trimming removed 3 bases from V and 3 bases from J, with 15 bases in between. Germline values: CDR1 KGHSH, CDR2 LQKENI. The length of the CDR3 is 15 residues. The DNA for the CDR3 is TGTGCCAGCTCACCCACCGGGGACATTTACTACGAGCAGTACGTC. Translated, it gives CASSPTGDIYYEQYV.

This clonotype was observed a few times. The chain has TRBV27 and TRBJ1-1; unclear D gene. CDR1 MNHEY and CDR2 SMNVEV come from the germline V gene (reference sequence). Trimming pared 6 bases from V and 3 bases from J, leaving 5 bases between. This CDR3 comprises 11 residues. The CDR3 region is CASRQYTEAFF. The CDR3 coding sequence is TGTGCCAGCAGACAGTACACTGAAGCTTTCTTT.

This chain links TRBV29-1 with TRBJ2-3, with D possibly TRBD1 on 7 matching bases. In germline, CDR1 is SQVTM, CDR2 ANQGSEA. The CDR3 has 15 amino acids. V lost 8 bases, J lost 4 bases, and 22 bases lay in between. The CDR3 sequence: CSPSLAGRGADTQYF. CDR3 DNA sequence: TGCAGCCCCTCATTAGCTGGCAGGGGGGCAGATACGCAGTATTTT.

The sample holds many counts of this clonotype. The chain joins TRBV20-1 to TRBJ2-3; 11 bases map to TRBD2. Unmatched junction bases numbered 6, after V lost 4 bases and J lost 3 bases. Germline V CDR1 and CDR2: DFQATT, SNEGSKA (reference sequence). CDR3 size: 15 residues. CDR3 DNA: TGCAGTGCTATGCCTAGCGGGGGGCCAACAGATACGCAGTATTTT. This gives the protein CSAMPSGGPTDTQYF.

The J gene is TRBJ2-7, the V gene TRBV6-5; D may be TRBD2 (7 bases). This CDR3 has 14 amino acids. Per the germline V gene, CDR1 is MNHEY and CDR2 is SVGAGI. V was clipped by 2 bases and J by 6 bases, with 14 bases between them. The CDR3: CASSYGGAGSEQYF. CDR3 coding DNA: TGTGCCAGCAGTTACGGGGGGGCAGGGTCCGAGCAGTACTTC.

This clonotype was found a few times. The V gene is TRBV27, the J gene TRBJ1-1; 12 nucleotides align to TRBD1. Germline V CDR1 and CDR2: MNHEY, SMNVEV (reference sequence). V gave up 6 bases and J gave up 3 bases; unmatched junction bases: 5. The CDR3 sequence is 15 residues long. As DNA, the CDR3 is TGTGCCAGCAGGGCCGGGACAGGGGGCTACACTGAAGCTTTCTTT. Its translation is CASRAGTGGYTEAFF.

This chain joins TRBV11-2 and TRBJ2-5; D unclear. Germline CDR1 is SGHAT and CDR2 is FQNNGV. Trimming cost V 1 base and J 5 bases, with 14 bases left between them. The CDR3 runs to 15 residues. CDR3 protein: CASSLGRRWVETQYF. The CDR3 DNA follows: TGTGCCAGCAGCTTAGGCCGCAGATGGGTTGAGACCCAGTACTTC.

The rearrangement joins TRBV5-1 to TRBJ2-3; D may be TRBD1 or TRBD2 (5 bases each). Germline CDR1 SGHRS, CDR2 YFSETQ. The CDR3 runs to 14 residues. The V end was cut by 5 bases, the J end by 4 bases, with 14 bases between. The CDR3 reads CASRTGGRADTQYF. CDR3 in DNA: TGCGCCAGCAGGACTGGGGGTCGAGCAGATACGCAGTATTTT. Filled out from reference TRBV5-1 and TRBJ2-3, the complete variable domain reads KAGVTQTPRYLIKTRGQQVTLSCSPISGHRSVSWYQQTPGQGLQFLFEYFSETQRNKGNFPGRFSGRQFSNSRSEMNVSTLELGDSALYLCASRTGGRADTQYFGPGTRLTVL.

This clonotype showed up just a few times. The V gene is TRBV5-1, the J gene TRBJ2-7; tentative D call: TRBD1 (5 bases). The CDR3 has 13 residues. Germline CDR1 reads SGHRS; CDR2 reads YFSETQ. The germline V and J ends were trimmed by 0 bases and 3 bases, with 7 bases remaining between them. The CDR3 sequence: CASSLARVYEQYV. DNA of the CDR3: TGCGCCAGCAGCTTGGCCAGGGTCTACGAGCAGTACGTC.

This clonotype was observed at least ten times. V and J are TRBV5-1 and TRBJ2-7, with 9 bases that match TRBD1. V lost 4 bases, J lost 7 bases, and 12 bases stayed unmatched. Germline CDR1 reads SGHRS; CDR2 reads YFSETQ. The CDR3 totals 15 residues. DNA for the CDR3: TGCGCCAGCAGCCCCTCTATACAGGGGGCACGGGAGCAGTACTTC. It specifies CASSPSIQGAREQYF.

This clonotype was recorded a few times. The chain employs TRBV24-1 and TRBJ2-1; 10 nucleotides line up with TRBD2. Trimming at V came to 3 bases and at J to 7 bases, leaving 5 bases not matched to a gene. The CDR3 runs 15 residues. Germline V CDR1 and CDR2: KGHDR, SFDVKD. CDR3: CATSDGSGGGNEQFF. The CDR3 coding sequence is TGTGCCACCAGTGATGGGAGCGGGGGGGGGAATGAGCAGTTCTTC.

The CDR3, as DNA: TGTGCCAGCAGTCGGGCTAGCGGGGGGGGGACCCAGTACTTC. Its protein product is CASSRASGGGTQYF. The chain joins TRBV28 to TRBJ2-5, with 12 bases identical to TRBD2. Germline V lookup: CDR1 MDHEN, CDR2 SYDVKM. J lost 7 bases, V lost 5 bases, and 5 bases had no gene match. The CDR3 runs to 14 residues. The whole variable domain, remainder taken from reference TRBV28 and TRBJ2-5, is DVKVTQSSRYLVKRTGEKVFLECVQDMDHENMFWYRQDPGLGLRLIYFSYDVKMKEKGDIPEGYSVSREKKERFSLILESASTNQTSMYLCASSRASGGGTQYFGPGTRLLVL.

This clonotype was detected a few times. The V call is TRBV12-3 or TRBV12-4, the J call TRBJ1-1; the D is unclear. Trimming stripped 2 bases from V and 8 bases from J, with 12 bases between. The CDR3 totals 13 residues. DNA of the CDR3: TGTGCCAGCAGTTTACGGGAGCTGCACGAAGCTTTCTTT. Translation gives CASSLRELHEAFF.